This passage covers 3 T cell receptor beta chains from one sample sequenced in a study of T-cell memory formation after mild COVID-19. One entry per CDR3 protein, called by TCRdb with MiXCR from the 5' RACE reads. Among about 340,000 distinct CDR3 sequences listed, more than 20% were seen once. Source material: PBMCs or a T cell subset sorted from them (not recorded which). The receptors derive from an adult woman who had mild COVID-19 (a few samples of this study predate the infection). Cell type and time point are not known.

This chain links TRBV15 with TRBJ2-7; no reliable D call. The germline CDR1 and CDR2 sequences are LNHNV and YYDKDF (reference sequence). Trimming took off 0 bases at V and 5 bases at J, with 5 bases between the two ends. The CDR3 totals 12 residues. The CDR3 spells CATSREGNEQYF. CDR3 bases: TGTGCCACCAGCAGAGAGGGGAACGAGCAGTACTTC.

This chain uses TRBV5-1 with TRBJ2-1, with D unresolved. The germline gives CDR1 SGHRS, CDR2 YFSETQ. V shed 4 bases and J shed 3 bases, with 14 bases lying between them. CDR3 length equals 15 residues. CDR3 coding DNA: TGCGCCAGCAGCGAGGACGGAGTTGGCTACAATGAGCAGTTCTTC. It specifies CASSEDGVGYNEQFF.

This chain uses TRBV10-3 with TRBJ2-7, with D tentatively TRBD1 or TRBD2 (6 bases each). With 10 bases removed from V and 6 bases from J, the gap between germline ends came to 16 bases. CDR1 is ENHRY, CDR2 SYGVKD, per germline. This CDR3 has 12 residues. CDR3 residues: CATRPGGGEQYF. CDR3 DNA sequence: TGTGCCACCCGTCCCGGAGGGGGCGAGCAGTACTTC.